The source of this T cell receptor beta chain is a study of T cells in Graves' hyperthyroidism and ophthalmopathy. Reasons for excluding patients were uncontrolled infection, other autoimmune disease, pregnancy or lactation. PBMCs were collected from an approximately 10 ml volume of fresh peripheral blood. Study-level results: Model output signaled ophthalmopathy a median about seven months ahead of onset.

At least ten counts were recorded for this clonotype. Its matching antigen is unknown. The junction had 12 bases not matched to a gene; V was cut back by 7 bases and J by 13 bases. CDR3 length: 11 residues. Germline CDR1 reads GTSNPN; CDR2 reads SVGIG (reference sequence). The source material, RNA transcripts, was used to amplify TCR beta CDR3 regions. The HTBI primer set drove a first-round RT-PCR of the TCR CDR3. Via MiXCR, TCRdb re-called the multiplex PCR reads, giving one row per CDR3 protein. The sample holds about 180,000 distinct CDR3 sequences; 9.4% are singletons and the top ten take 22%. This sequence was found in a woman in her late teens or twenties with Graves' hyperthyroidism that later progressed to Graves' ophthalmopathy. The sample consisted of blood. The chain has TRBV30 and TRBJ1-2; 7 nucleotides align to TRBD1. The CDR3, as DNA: TGTGCCTTGGGGGGTGGGACAGCCATCACCTTC. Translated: CALGGGTAITF.